This T cell receptor (beta chain) was recovered during a study of T-cell reconstitution after alpha-beta-depleted transplantation in children. Unique molecular identifiers were used to barcode this TCRbeta library. A single record per CDR3 protein comes from TCRdb applying MiXCR to the PCR reads. This table has under 20,000 distinct CDR3 sequences, roughly 13% appearing once. This clonotype was counted at least ten times. The germline V gene encodes CDR1 DFQATT and CDR2 SNEGSKA (reference sequence). V gave up 0 bases and J gave up 1 base; unmatched junction bases: 2. CDR3 size: 15 residues. The chain employs TRBV20-1 and TRBJ2-2; 7 bases agree with TRBD2. This specimen was PBMCs, mostly from graft donor cells, taken 60 days after TCRalphabeta/CD19-depleted stem cell transplant. The receptor was derived from a female patient under 10 years old who had a stem cell transplant for congenital amegakaryocytic thrombocytopenia, so the T cells may come from the graft donor. Here the CDR3 reads CSARDLAENTGELFF. Here the CDR3 DNA reads TGCAGTGCTAGAGATCTAGCGGAGAACACCGGGGAGCTGTTTTTT.